The rows below give T cell receptor beta chains drawn from one sample of a study of T cell responses to AZD1222 COVID-19 vaccine. Produced via immunoSEQ multiplex PCR; TCRdb's table is partial and in-frame only. The table shows some 110,000 clones, with 80% to 85% occurring only once. The material sequenced was peripheral blood, taken on day 0 of AZD1222 vaccination. Receptor source: an adult in good health. Each CDR3 is given with its conserved first and last residue. A D gene is named only where the DNA matches it firmly.

d_call,j_call,v_call,cdr3_aa
.,TRBJ1-1,TRBV12-3/TRBV12-4,CASSLTGYTEAFF
.,TRBJ2-1,TRBV24-1,CATSDLPRGSGNEQFF
TRBD1,TRBJ2-7,TRBV9,CASSRDSPYEQYF
.,TRBJ2-7,TRBV6-5,CASSNAGKWNYEQYF
TRBD1,TRBJ2-3,TRBV19,CASSPHNRGGTDTQYF
.,TRBJ1-5,TRBV4-3,CASSQDPHGNQPQHF
TRBD1,TRBJ1-1,TRBV18,CASSVGQGQTEAFF
.,TRBJ1-1,TRBV11-2,CASSLNGGDGFF
.,TRBJ2-2,TRBV11-2,CASSLGGGGTLTGELFF
.,TRBJ2-3,TRBV18,CASSPVEYTDTQYF
TRBD1,TRBJ2-7,TRBV6-2/TRBV6-3,CASSYDSQGVWNEQYF